This TCR beta chain was identified during a study of CD8 T cells in ankylosing spondylitis. Study observations and caveats: Earlier work had already found some motif variants in reactive arthritis synovial fluid and blood. A motif of 7 or 8 highly homologous TCR beta variants was seen as apparently characteristic of ankylosing spondylitis blood. In ankylosing spondylitis patients, matched synovial fluid reportedly showed significant enrichment of disease-linked clones.

Quantitative 5'-RACE was performed with molecular barcodes, and it yielded the TCR beta libraries. TCRdb recomputed calls from the 5' RACE reads with MiXCR, one row per CDR3 protein. The sample consists of about 250,000 distinct CDR3 sequences, under 35% of them appearing once. This clonotype was detected only a few times. Its target is unknown. The TCR originated in a male donor with ankylosing spondylitis or in good health (not recorded which). Material for sequencing was blood, either unsorted or a sorted T cell fraction (not recorded which).

CDR3 sequence reads: CASSLDGGGYTF. In DNA form, the CDR3 reads TGTGCCAGCAGTTTAGATGGGGGTGGCTACACCTTC. The chain couples TRBV12-3 or TRBV12-4 to TRBJ1-2, with D possibly TRBD1 on 5 matching bases. CDR3 size: 12 residues. Trimming shortened V by 1 base and J by 7 bases, and 7 bases separated the two germline ends.